This TCR beta chain was captured by sequencing in a study of human T cells and chemical hapten exposure (dated by TCRdb to 2020 to 2022). Looking at the study overall: For sensitization, 2% DPC in acetone was applied to a roughly 2 cm by roughly 2 cm area of upper inner arm skin. Throughout the study period of 20 to 25 weeks, patients also received therapeutic DPC doses to the scalp every week. Patch testing on the upper back used Finn chambers containing 0.01% DPC, with scoring done after 6 days according to International Contact Dermatitis Research Group standards. Most of the patients in the cohort were female, and the cohort covered alopecia areata with under or over 50% scalp involvement, alopecia totalis and alopecia universalis. Libraries were combined into a pool for sequencing, and differences in TCR yield between samples came mainly from small differences in library volumes within the pool. The study tracked peripheral blood TCR repertoire changes in vivo during primary and secondary sensitization to the hapten diphenylcyclopropenone (DPC) in alopecia patients. Patient blood was sampled pre-sensitization (week 0) and at 2, 6 and about 24 weeks after DPC sensitization. Nearly 30 alopecia patients provided blood for TCR sequencing at one to four time points (pre-sensitization, 2, 6 and 24 weeks). The paper as a whole reports these results and caveats: Repeated subsampling changed both the strength of the expansion versus patch-test correlation and the threshold at which the correlation became significant. All patients had alopecia, a presumed autoimmune disease, so their immune response might differ from that of healthy individuals. Patch test score was positively correlated with the number of PT1 expanded TCRs, with significance at thresholds 8, 16 and 32 but not at 4. The number of TCRs above 1 in 1000 frequency did not change with DPC sensitization; there was no evidence of global repertoire structure alterations. Expanded TCRs formed significantly more large CDR3 similarity clusters than pre-sensitization or healthy control sets, consistent with antigen-driven responses.

This clonotype was seen ten or more times. Its antigen is unknown. Base qualities are missing; no much larger clone stands one base away. Trimming at the junction amounts to 8 bases on V and 2 bases on J, and the germline ends lie 14 bases apart. Including the terminal cysteine and phenylalanine, the CDR3 comprises 13 residues. The DNA shown is the 39-base CDR3, in frame from base 1. CDR1 DFQATT and CDR2 SNEGSKA are derived from the germline V gene (reference sequence). The meaning of the sample's time point label: patch test 3, about 24 weeks after DPC sensitization. The treatment or condition label, as the study defines it: therapeutic diphenylcyclopropenone sensitization with weekly scalp DPC. At each patch-test visit, blood was drawn before the patch test was applied. Patients were eligible if aged 18 to 70, diagnosed with alopecia and judged suitable for DPC therapy, and pregnant patients were excluded. Total RNA was extracted from unfractionated whole blood that had been collected in Tempus Blood RNA tubes.

Library preparation used RACE. Instrument used: NextSeq 500. During library preparation, unique molecular identifiers were attached to individual cDNA molecules so that TCRs could be counted quantitatively and reproducibly. For every blood RNA sample, sequencing covered both the TCR alpha and TCR beta chains. In the original analysis: The median number of TCRs per sample was around 100,000, ranging from roughly 23,224 to 690,600. V, J and CDR3 annotation of the TCR reads was performed with the Decombinator software suite. Every sample was subsampled to the same number of TCRs (28,000) for the PS versus PT1 abundance plots. TCRs were defined as expanded if absent before sensitization and observed at least eight times at the 2-week time point. TCRdb reran the public reads through fastp at Q25 and MiXCR, keeping productive beta chains. Under each unique CDR3 protein, matching rows form one entry showing the most common genes and DNA. These V and J calls rely on TCRdb rather than the paper's analysis. For this sample there are about 170,000 distinct CDR3 sequences; roughly 26% appear just once. Around 2.3% of the sample comes from the top ten.

The receptor chain draws on TRBV20-1 and TRBJ2-3; the D gene is perhaps TRBD1 or TRBD2, as each covers 5 bases. The receptor's source is a woman under 30 with alopecia areata. Some clones in this sample may be carry-over from other donors' samples. Sequences were derived from whole blood, sampled in connection with sensitization to the hapten diphenylcyclopropenone (DPC). For the CDR3, the sequence is CSHSGTVTDTQYF. DNA sequence: TGCAGTCACTCCGGGACCGTCACAGATACGCAGTATTTT.